This paragraph covers one TCR beta chain sequence. Its antigen is unknown. Base qualities are not recorded, but no much larger clone differs from it by a single base. These data belong to a study of memory CD4+ T cells and cytomegalovirus serostatus (dated by TCRdb to the late 2010s). Describing the broader study: A total of about 35 healthy Belgian adults, of whom 9 were CMV seropositive and about 24 were CMV seronegative, were included in the cohort. The study sequenced CD4+ memory TCRbeta repertoires of a Belgian cohort with known cytomegalovirus serostatus to replicate a published TCR-based CMV serostatus classifier. The paper's findings and limits, for the study overall: Only CD4+CD45RO+ memory cells were sequenced, in contrast to the original study, in which naive and memory CD4+ and CD8+ populations were covered. For predicting CMV serostatus, the median bootstrapped AUC was about 0.96 using the original framework and about 0.9 using a US-trained random forest. The results were interpreted as suggesting that the CMV-associated TCR signature is largely present in the CD4+ memory repertoire. On the Belgian cohort, the classifier built on the original framework reached a median bootstrapped AUC of about 0.95, with a 95% CI of 0.76-1.00. Among the 150 or so previously reported CMV-associated TCRbeta sequences, 60 to 70 showed up in the CD4+ memory repertoires, with each one found in between one and five individuals.

A FACSAria II was used to sort memory CD4+ T cells, defined as single viable CD3+CD4+CD8-CD45RO+ cells. CMV serostatus was determined using a Roche Elecsys assay that detects serum IgG against CMV pp150, pp28, p38 and p52. Following thawing, total CD4+ T cells were enriched through positive selection using CD4 magnetic microbeads. Samples originated from another study that specifically interrogated the CD4+ T cell memory repertoire. Peripheral blood mononuclear cells were isolated and cryopreserved according to standard operating procedures, and serum was kept at -80 degrees C. CD3-PerCP (BW264/56), CD4-APC (RPA-T4), CD45RO-PE (UCHT1) and CD8-Pacific Orange (3B5) antibodies were used for staining, and non-viable cells were excluded with Sytox blue. Genomic DNA was extracted from sorted cells with the Quick-DNA Microprep Kit. Amplification of TCRbeta DNA was done with the immunoSEQ hsTCRbeta kit, following the protocol from the manufacturer. TCRbeta libraries were sequenced on an Illumina MiSeq instrument. In the paper's pipeline: Following removal of out-of-frame sequences, 2.2 million or so distinct TCRbeta sequences were retained, with an average of about 70,000 per individual. Each individual was scored using the number of some 150 previously reported CMV-associated TCRbeta sequences that the individual carried and the total number of productive distinct TCRbeta sequences. A beta-binomial model was reimplemented in Python, and scikit-learn random forests with default parameters were trained on US cohort data. Classifier performance on the Belgian cohort was reported as the median AUC with percentile confidence intervals calculated over 10,000 bootstrap iterations. In TCRdb, the immuneACCESS table is reduced to in-frame sequences with V and J assigned. These tables do not hold every clone; where another copy was compared, an unresolved V gene accounts for under half, and the others remain unexplained. The DNA was the basis for D and trimming; V, J and clone size are from that table. This sample comprises under 55,000 clones, more than 70% of them detected only once. About 1.3% of the sample comes from the top ten.

The sample comprised memory CD4+ T cells from blood. This TCR was recovered from an adult in good health and CMV-seropositive.

The CDR3 in this case is CASSLVVYHNYGYTF. The bases read TGTGCCAGCAGCTTGGTCGTCTATCATAACTATGGCTACACCTTC. The V and J segments used are TRBV5-8 and TRBJ1-2, with no confidently assigned D gene. CDR1 SGHTS and CDR2 YDEGEE were looked up in the germline V gene. V and J are truncated by 0 bases and 1 base respectively, leaving an intervening sequence of 10 bases. Reading from cysteine to phenylalanine, the CDR3 counts 15 amino acids. Only the CDR3 region is kept as DNA, spanning 45 bases read in frame from base 1.